Sequencing of this T cell receptor beta chain was carried out in a study of blood T cell repertoires in COVID-19. Study overall: Whether acute or convalescent, the COVID-19 samples came from the United States, Italy and Spain.

Authors' methods: Reference gene primer amplification gave nucleated cell count estimates. Sequencing used immunoSEQ multiplex PCR; TCRdb keeps in-frame clones, though not all of them. That table furnishes V, J and clone size, whereas the DNA furnished D and trimming. The data hold some 220,000 clones, with 80% to 85% observed a single time. The Seattle patients, enrolled during active infection, were followed longitudinally. This CDR3 has 18 residues. Germline V gives CDR1 LGHDT, CDR2 YNNKEL (reference sequence). With V trimmed by 4 bases and J by 2 bases, 8 bases remained unmatched. The material sequenced was peripheral blood. This receptor was obtained from a woman between 65 and 79 years old with COVID-19, enrolled during active disease. This rearrangement joins TRBV3-1 (or the pseudogene TRBV3-2) to TRBJ2-2, with 12 bases aligning to TRBD2. The CDR3 DNA follows: TGTGCCAGCAGCCTAAGTTCCGGACTAGCGGGAAACACCGGGGAGCTGTTTTTT. Its translation is CASSLSSGLAGNTGELFF.